Given below is one T cell receptor (beta chain) in context. PCR amplification relied on 60 Vbeta primers (plus 13 Jbeta primers). This table comes from immunoSEQ multiplex PCR, and its TCRdb copy is limited to in-frame clones, with some not included. The table shows some 170,000 clones, with around a tenth occurring only once. This sample is part of a study of cytomegalovirus exposure and HLA in healthy donors. Sequenced: PBMCs. This receptor was identified in a woman aged 25 to 39 in good health and CMV-seropositive.

DNA for the CDR3: TGTGCCAGTAGTATAGATCCTGGGGCAGGCTATGGCTACACCTTC. It is translated as CASSIDPGAGYGYTF. J is TRBJ1-2 and V is TRBV19; TRBD1 might be the D (5 bases). Trimming shortened V by 0 bases and J by 4 bases, and 12 bases separated the two germline ends. CDR1 and CDR2 from the germline V gene are LNHDA and SQIVND (reference sequence). This CDR3 is built from 15 residues.